One TCR beta chain is described in this entry. Its antigen remains unknown. This sample stems from a study of cytomegalovirus exposure and HLA in healthy donors. Findings and caveats of the study: Most TCR sequences were seen very rarely across donors, but some public TCRs occurred in many. Per published reports, the classifier diagnosed cytomegalovirus status with high specificity and sensitivity.

Germline CDR1 reads SGHRS; CDR2 reads YFSETQ. The ends lost 10 bases at V and 5 bases at J; junction bases unmatched: 9. The CDR3 extends over 13 amino acids. Repertoires were generated with immunoSEQ multiplex PCR, while TCRdb's copy carries only in-frame clones and drops some. The sample carries approximately 97,000 clones, 80% to 95% recorded once. The V call is TRBV5-1, the J call TRBJ2-7, with 10 nucleotides matching TRBD2. This TCR came from a woman under 40 in good health and CMV-seropositive. The sequenced sample was PBMCs. In DNA, the CDR3 is TGCGCCTCCCATAGCGGGAGGAGGAACGAGCAGTACTTC. Its protein product is CASHSGRRNEQYF.